These T cell receptor beta chains were read from a single sample in a study of control samples from healthy donors and cancer patients. Data came from immunoSEQ multiplex PCR; TCRdb stores just in-frame clones and leaves some out. The table shows roughly 88,000 clones, with about 92% occurring only once. The sample consisted of blood. The receptors were gathered from a man younger than 35 in good health. Both conserved end residues are part of each CDR3. D genes are given only for firm matches. Clone size, where shown, is once, few, many, or a class for clones that have expanded.

j_call,clone_size,d_call,v_call,cdr3_nt,cdr3_aa
TRBJ1-2,.,.,TRBV13,TGTGCCAGCAGCTTACGCTATGGCTACACCTTC,CASSLRYGYTF
TRBJ1-1,.,.,TRBV18,TGTGCCAGCTCACCCATGAACACTGAAGCTTTCTTT,CASSPMNTEAFF
TRBJ2-3,.,TRBD1,TRBV9,TGTGCCAGCAACCAAGGCGGGACAGGGAGCACAGATACGCAGTATTTT,CASNQGGTGSTDTQYF
TRBJ2-5,.,.,TRBV5-1,TGCGCCAGCAGCTTGAAAGTCCAGGGAGAGACCCAGTACTTC,CASSLKVQGETQYF
TRBJ2-7,.,.,TRBV12-5,TGTGCTAGTGGTGGCCTTCCAGAGTACGAGCAGTACTTC,CASGGLPEYEQYF
TRBJ2-7,.,TRBD2,TRBV30,TGTGCCTGGAATTCACTAGCGGGAGCTACCGAGCAGTACTTC,CAWNSLAGATEQYF
TRBJ1-6,.,.,TRBV27,TGTGCCAGCAGTCCAAGGGCACAGGGTCTGAGTAATTCACCCCTCCACTTT,CASSPRAQGLSNSPLHF
TRBJ1-4,.,.,TRBV6-1,TGTGCCAGCAGTGAACCCATAGAAGGGGGAAGGGAAAAACTGTTTTTT,CASSEPIEGGREKLFF
TRBJ1-2,.,.,TRBV6-5,TGTGCCAGCAGTCCAGCAAACGGGGGCCCTGGCTACACCTTC,CASSPANGGPGYTF
TRBJ2-6,.,TRBD1,TRBV7-3,TGTGCCAGCAGCAAGGACAGGGCGCTGGGCTCTGGGGCCAACGTCCTGACTTTC,CASSKDRALGSGANVLTF
TRBJ2-2,once,.,TRBV6-5,TGTGCCAGCAGTTACACTGGCAGTTCCGACACCGGGGAGCTGTTTTTT,CASSYTGSSDTGELFF
TRBJ2-2,once,.,TRBV27,TGTGCCACAACGGACACCGGGGAGCTGTTTTTT,CATTDTGELFF
TRBJ1-6,once,.,TRBV7-9,TGTGCCAGCAGCTTACAGGGCCCGGATTCACCCCTCCACTTT,CASSLQGPDSPLHF
TRBJ1-5,.,TRBD1,TRBV12-3/TRBV12-4,TGTGCCAGCAGTCCGAGCAACAGGGGACAGCATTTT,CASSPSNRGQHF
TRBJ1-4,.,.,TRBV10-3,TGTGCCATCAGCCAATCCGGGGGGAGTAGTTCGGAAAAACTGTTTTTT,CAISQSGGSSSEKLFF
TRBJ2-3,once,.,TRBV10-2,TGCGCCAGCAGTGAGTCAGGAGGGGCTGGGGATACGCAGTATTTT,CASSESGGAGDTQYF
TRBJ1-2,.,.,TRBV27,TGTGCCAGCAGTAACTTATGGGGGGGGAGCTATGGCTACACCTTC,CASSNLWGGSYGYTF
TRBJ2-4,.,TRBD1,TRBV7-2,TGTGCCAGCAGCCCTTGGACAGGAAAAAACATTCAGTACTTC,CASSPWTGKNIQYF
TRBJ1-5,once,TRBD1,TRBV27,TGTGCCAGCAGGCCGGGACAGGGGACAAACAATCAGCCCCAGCATTTT,CASRPGQGTNNQPQHF
TRBJ2-3,.,.,TRBV6-5,TGTGCCAGCAGTTACTCGAAGCCAGGGGCTCAAGATACGCAGTATTTT,CASSYSKPGAQDTQYF
TRBJ2-1,.,TRBD2,TRBV2,TGTGCCAGCAGTGAACGATGGGGCGGGGACTATGACAATGAGCAGTTCTTC,CASSERWGGDYDNEQFF
TRBJ1-5,.,.,TRBV6-5,TGTGCCAGCAGTTACTCAGGGGAGAATCAGCCCCAGCATTTT,CASSYSGENQPQHF
TRBJ1-2,.,.,TRBV25-1,TGTGCCAGCAGTGGCCAAAACAGGGCGTTCGGTGGCTACACCTTC,CASSGQNRAFGGYTF
TRBJ2-7,once,TRBD2,TRBV19,TGTGCCAGTAGTCGATTTCAGTCGATTACTAGCGGGAGACCATTCTACGAGCAGTACTTC,CASSRFQSITSGRPFYEQYF
TRBJ1-1,once,TRBD1,TRBV7-2,TGTGCCAGCAGCGGTAGGGACAGTTCCGAAGCTTTCTTT,CASSGRDSSEAFF
TRBJ2-7,.,.,TRBV6-6,TGTGCCAGCAGTTGGGAGTTCAACGAGCAGTACTTC,CASSWEFNEQYF